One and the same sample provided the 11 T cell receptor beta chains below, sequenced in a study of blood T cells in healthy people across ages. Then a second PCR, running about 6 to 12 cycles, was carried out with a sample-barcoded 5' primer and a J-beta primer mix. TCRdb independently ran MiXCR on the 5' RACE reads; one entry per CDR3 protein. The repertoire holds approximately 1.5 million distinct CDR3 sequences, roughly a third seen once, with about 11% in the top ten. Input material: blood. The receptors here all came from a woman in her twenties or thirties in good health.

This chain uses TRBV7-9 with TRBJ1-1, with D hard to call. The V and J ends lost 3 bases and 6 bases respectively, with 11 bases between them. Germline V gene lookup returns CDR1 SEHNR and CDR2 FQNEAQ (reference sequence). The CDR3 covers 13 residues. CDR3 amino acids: CASSLIYNPEAFF. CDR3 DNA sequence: TGTGCCAGCAGCTTGATCTATAATCCTGAAGCTTTCTTT.

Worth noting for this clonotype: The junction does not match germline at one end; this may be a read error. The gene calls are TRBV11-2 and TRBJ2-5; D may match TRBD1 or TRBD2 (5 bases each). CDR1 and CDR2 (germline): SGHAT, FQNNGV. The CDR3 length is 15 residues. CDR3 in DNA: TGTGCCGGCAGCTGGGCGGGCGACAGCCGGGAGACCCAGTACTTC. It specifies CAGSWAGDSRETQYF.

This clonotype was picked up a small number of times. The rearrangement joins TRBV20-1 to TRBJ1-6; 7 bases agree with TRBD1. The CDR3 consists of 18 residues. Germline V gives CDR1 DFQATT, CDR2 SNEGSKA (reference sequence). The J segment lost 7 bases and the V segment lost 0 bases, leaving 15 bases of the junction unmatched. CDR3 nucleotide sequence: TGCAGTGCTAGAGATTTTAAATCAGGGGGTGTCGGGAATTCACCCCTCCACTTT. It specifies CSARDFKSGGVGNSPLHF.

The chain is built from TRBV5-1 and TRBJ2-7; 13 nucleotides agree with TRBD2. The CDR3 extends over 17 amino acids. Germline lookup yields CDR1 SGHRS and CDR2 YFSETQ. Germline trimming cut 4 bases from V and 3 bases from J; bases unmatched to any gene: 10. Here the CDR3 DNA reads TGCGCCAGCAGCCCCGGGACTAGCGGGAACCCATTCTACGAGCAGTACTTC. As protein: CASSPGTSGNPFYEQYF.

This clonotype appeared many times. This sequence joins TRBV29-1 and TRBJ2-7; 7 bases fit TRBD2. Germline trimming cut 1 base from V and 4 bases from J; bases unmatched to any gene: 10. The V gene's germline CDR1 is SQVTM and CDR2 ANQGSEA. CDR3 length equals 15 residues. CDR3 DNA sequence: TGCAGCGTTGAAGGAGGACGGGAGGCTGAGTACGAGCAGTACTTC. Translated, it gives CSVEGGREAEYEQYF.

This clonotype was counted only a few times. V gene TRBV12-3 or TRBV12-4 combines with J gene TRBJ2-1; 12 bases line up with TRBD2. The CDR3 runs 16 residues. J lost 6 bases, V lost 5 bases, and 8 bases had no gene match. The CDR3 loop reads CASSPAGLAGFNEQFF. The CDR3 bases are TGTGCCAGCAGTCCCGCGGGACTAGCGGGTTTCAATGAGCAGTTCTTC.

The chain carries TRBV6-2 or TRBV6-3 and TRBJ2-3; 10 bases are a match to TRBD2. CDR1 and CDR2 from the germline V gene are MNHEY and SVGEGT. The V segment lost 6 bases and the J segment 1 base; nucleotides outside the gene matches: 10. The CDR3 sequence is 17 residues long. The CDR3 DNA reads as TGTGCCAGCAGGGGAGAGCTGGGACTAGCGCGCACAGATACGCAGTATTTT. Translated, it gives CASRGELGLARTDTQYF.

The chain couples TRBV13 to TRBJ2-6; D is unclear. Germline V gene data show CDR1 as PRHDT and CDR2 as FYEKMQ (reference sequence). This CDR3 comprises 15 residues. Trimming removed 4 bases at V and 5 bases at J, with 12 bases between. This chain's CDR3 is CASSSSGSRANVLTF. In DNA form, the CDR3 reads TGTGCCAGCAGCTCATCAGGCTCAAGGGCCAACGTCCTGACTTTC.

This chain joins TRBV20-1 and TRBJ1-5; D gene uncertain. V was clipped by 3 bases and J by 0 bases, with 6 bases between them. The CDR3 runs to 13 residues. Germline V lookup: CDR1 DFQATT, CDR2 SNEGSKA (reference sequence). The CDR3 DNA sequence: TGCAGTGCTAGCTACAATAGCAATCAGCCCCAGCATTTT. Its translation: CSASYNSNQPQHF.

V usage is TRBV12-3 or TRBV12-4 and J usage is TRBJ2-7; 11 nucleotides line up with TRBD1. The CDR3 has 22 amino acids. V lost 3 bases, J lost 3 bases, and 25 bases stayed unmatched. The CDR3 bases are TGTGCCAGCAGTTTGAGGCTTAGGGACTTCGTAATTCGGGACAGGGGGTACTACGAGCAGTACTTC. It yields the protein CASSLRLRDFVIRDRGYYEQYF.

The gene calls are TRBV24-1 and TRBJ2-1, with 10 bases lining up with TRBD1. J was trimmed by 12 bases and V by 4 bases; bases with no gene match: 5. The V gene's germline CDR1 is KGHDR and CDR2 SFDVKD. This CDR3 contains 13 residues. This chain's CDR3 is CATSDTDRGMQFF. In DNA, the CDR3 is TGTGCCACCAGTGACACGGACAGGGGGATGCAGTTCTTC.